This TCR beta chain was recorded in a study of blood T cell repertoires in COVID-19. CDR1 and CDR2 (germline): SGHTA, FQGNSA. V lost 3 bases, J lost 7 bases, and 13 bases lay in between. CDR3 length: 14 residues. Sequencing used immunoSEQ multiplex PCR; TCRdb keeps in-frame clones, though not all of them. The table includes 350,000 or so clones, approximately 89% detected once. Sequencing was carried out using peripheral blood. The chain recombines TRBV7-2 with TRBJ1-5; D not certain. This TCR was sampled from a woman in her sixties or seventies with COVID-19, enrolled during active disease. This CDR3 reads CASSFNSGMQPQHF. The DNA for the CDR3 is TGTGCCAGCAGCTTTAATTCGGGTATGCAGCCCCAGCATTTT.